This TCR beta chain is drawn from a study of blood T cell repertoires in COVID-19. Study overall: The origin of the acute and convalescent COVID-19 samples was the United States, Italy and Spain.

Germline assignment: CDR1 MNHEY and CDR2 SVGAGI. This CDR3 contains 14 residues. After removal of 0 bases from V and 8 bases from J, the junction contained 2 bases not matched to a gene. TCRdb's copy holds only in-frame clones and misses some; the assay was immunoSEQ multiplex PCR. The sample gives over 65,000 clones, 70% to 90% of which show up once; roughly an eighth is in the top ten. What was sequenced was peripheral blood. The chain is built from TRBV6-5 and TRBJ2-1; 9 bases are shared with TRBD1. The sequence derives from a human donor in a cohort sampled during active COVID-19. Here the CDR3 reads CASSYSDRGHEQFF. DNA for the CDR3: TGTGCCAGCAGTTACTCGGACAGGGGCCATGAGCAGTTCTTC.